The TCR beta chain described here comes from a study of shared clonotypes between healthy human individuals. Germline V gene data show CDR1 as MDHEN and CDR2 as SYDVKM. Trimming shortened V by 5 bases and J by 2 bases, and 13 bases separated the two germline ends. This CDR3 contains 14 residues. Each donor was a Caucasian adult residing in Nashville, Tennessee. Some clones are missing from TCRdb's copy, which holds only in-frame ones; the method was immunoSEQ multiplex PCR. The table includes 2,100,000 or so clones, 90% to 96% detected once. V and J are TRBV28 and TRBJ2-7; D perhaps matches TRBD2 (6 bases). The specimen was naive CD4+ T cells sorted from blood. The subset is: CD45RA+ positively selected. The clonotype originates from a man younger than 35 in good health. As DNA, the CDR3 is TGTGCCAGCAGTCCCGGACTAACCACCTACGAGCAGTACTTC. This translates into CASSPGLTTYEQYF.